This T cell receptor beta chain came from a study of T cells expressing NK-cell markers. Reprocessing the 5' RACE reads, TCRdb reports a single entry for every CDR3 protein and omits DNA. Its listing shows 550,000 to 600,000 distinct CDR3 sequences. The sequencing sample was made of blood T cells: a sorted CD56 or NKG2C T cell subset, CD4+ or CD8+ T cells, or bulk PBMC T cells (not recorded which). This sequence originates from a man younger than 35 in good health.

CDR3 loop: CASSLAPTTNEKLFF. The chain combines TRBV5-4 with TRBJ1-4. This CDR3 comprises 15 residues. Looked up from germline, CDR1 is SGHNT and CDR2 is YYREEE (reference sequence).